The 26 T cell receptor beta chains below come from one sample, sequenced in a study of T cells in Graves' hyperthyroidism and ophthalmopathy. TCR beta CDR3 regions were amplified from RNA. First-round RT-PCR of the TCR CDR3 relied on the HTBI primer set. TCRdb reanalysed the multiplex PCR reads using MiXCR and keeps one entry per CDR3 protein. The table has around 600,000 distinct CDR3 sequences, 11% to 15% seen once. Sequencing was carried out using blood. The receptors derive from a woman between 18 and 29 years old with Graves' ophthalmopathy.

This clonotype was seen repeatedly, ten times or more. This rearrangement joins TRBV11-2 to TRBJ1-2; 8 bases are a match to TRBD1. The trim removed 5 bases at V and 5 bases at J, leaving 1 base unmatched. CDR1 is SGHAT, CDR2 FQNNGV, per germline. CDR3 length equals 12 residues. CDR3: CASSDRGYGYTF. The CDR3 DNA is TGTGCCAGCAGCGACAGGGGATATGGCTACACCTTC.

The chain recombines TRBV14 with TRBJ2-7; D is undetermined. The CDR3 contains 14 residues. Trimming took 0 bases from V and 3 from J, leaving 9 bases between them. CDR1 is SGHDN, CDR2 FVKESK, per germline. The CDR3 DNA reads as TGTGCCAGCAGCCAAGACCGGCGGTACTACGAGCAGTACTTC. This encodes CASSQDRRYYEQYF.

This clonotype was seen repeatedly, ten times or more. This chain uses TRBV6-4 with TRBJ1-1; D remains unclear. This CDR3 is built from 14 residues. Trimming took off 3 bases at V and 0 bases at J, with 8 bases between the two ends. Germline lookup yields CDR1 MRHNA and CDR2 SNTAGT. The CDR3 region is CASSESGMNTEAFF. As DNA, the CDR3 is TGTGCCAGCAGTGAATCAGGAATGAACACTGAAGCTTTCTTT.

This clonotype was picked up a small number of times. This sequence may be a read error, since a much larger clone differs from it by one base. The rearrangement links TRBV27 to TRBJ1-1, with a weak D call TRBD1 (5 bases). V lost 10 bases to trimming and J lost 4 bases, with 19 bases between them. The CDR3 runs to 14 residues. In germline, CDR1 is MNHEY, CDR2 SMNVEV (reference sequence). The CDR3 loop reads CANRTPGQPTEAFF. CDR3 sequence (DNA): TGTGCCAACAGGACCCCTGGGCAGCCCACTGAAGCTTTCTTT.

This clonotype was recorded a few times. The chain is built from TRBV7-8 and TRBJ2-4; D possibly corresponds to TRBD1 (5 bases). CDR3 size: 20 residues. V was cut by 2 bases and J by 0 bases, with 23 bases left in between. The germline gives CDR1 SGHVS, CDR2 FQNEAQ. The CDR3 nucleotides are TGTGCCAGCAGCTTAAGGGGTTTTGCTGAGGAGATATTAGCCAAAAACATTCAGTACTTC. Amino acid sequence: CASSLRGFAEEILAKNIQYF.

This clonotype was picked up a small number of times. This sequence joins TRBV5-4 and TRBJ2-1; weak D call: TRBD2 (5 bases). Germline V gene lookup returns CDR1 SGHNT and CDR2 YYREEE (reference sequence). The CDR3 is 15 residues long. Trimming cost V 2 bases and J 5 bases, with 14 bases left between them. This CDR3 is CASSFRGFVHNEQFF. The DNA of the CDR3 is TGTGCCAGCAGCTTCCGGGGTTTTGTTCACAATGAGCAGTTCTTC.

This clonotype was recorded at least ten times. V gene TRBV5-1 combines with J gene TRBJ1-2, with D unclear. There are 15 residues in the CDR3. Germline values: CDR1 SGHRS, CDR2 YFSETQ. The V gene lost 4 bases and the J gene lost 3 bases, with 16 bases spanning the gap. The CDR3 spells CASSLGRGVYYGYTF. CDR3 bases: TGCGCCAGCAGCCTCGGCCGGGGTGTCTACTATGGCTACACCTTC.

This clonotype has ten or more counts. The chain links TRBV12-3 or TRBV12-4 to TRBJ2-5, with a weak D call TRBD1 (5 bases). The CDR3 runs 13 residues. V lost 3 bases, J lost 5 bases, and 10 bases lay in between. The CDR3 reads CASSFSGYETQYF. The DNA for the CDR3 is TGTGCCAGCAGTTTTTCAGGGTACGAGACCCAGTACTTC.

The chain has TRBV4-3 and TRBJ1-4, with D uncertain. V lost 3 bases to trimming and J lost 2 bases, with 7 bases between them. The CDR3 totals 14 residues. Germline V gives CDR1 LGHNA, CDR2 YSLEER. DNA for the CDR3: TGCGCCAGCAGCCAGTGGTTGACTAATGAAAAACTGTTTTTT. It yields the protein CASSQWLTNEKLFF.

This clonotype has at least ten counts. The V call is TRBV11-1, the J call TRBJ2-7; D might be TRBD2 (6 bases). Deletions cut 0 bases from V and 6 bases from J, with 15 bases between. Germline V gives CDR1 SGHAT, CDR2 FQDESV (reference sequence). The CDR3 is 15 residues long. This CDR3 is CASSLAQRGGSEQYF. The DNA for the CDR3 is TGTGCCAGCAGCTTAGCTCAACGGGGAGGATCCGAGCAGTACTTC.

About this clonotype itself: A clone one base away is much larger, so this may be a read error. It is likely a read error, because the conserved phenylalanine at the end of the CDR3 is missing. The CDR3 DNA follows: TGCAGTGCTAGAGATTACAGGTCCTATGGCTACACCCTC. It encodes CSARDYRSYGYTL. The chain employs TRBV20-1 and TRBJ1-2; weak D call: TRBD1 (5 bases). Germline V gene lookup returns CDR1 DFQATT and CDR2 SNEGSKA (reference sequence). Trimming pared 0 bases from V and 4 bases from J, leaving 9 bases between. CDR3 size: 13 residues.

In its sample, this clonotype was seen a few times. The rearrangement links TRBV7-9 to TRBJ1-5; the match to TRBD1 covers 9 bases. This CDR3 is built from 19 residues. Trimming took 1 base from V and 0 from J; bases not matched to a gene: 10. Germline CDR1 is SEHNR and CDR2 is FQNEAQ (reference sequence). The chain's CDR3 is CASSLGGQGRSFSNQPQHF. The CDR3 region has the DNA TGTGCCAGCAGCTTAGGAGGACAGGGGCGCAGCTTTAGCAATCAGCCCCAGCATTTT.

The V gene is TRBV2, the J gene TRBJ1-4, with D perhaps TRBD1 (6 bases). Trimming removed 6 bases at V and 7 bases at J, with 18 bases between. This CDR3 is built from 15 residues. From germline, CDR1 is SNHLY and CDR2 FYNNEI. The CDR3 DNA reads TGTGCCAGCAGCGGAGTAAGGGGGAAGGGTGAAAAACTGTTTTTT. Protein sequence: CASSGVRGKGEKLFF.

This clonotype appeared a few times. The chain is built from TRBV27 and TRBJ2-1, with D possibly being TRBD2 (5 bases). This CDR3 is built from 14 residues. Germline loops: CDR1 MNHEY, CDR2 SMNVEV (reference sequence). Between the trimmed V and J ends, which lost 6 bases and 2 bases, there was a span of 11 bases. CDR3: CASRLGQAYNEQFF. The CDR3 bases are TGTGCCAGCAGACTAGGGCAGGCCTACAATGAGCAGTTCTTC.

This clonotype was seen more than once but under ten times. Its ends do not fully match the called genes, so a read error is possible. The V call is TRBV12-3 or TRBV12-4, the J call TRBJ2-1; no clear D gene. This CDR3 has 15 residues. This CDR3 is CANSPERALNNERFF. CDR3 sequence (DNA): TGTGCCAACAGTCCGGAAAGGGCGCTGAACAATGAGCGGTTCTTC.

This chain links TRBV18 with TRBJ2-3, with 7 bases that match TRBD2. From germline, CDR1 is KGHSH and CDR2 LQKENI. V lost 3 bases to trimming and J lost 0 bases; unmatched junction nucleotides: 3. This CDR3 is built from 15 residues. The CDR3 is CASSPLAESTDTQYF. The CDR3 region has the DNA TGTGCCAGCTCACCTCTAGCGGAGAGCACAGATACGCAGTATTTT.

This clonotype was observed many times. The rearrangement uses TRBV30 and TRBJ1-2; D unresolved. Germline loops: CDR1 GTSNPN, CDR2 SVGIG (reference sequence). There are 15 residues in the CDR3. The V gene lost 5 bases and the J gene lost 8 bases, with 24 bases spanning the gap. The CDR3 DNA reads TGTGCCTGGGACGGAGCTGGGATCCCACTGGAAGGCTACACCTTC. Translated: CAWDGAGIPLEGYTF.

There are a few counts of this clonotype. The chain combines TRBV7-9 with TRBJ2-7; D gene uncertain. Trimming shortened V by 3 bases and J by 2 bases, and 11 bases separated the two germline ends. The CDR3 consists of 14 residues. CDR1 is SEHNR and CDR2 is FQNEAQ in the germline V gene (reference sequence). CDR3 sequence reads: CASSFALGAYEQYF. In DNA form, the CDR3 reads TGTGCCAGCAGCTTCGCTCTCGGAGCCTACGAGCAGTACTTC.

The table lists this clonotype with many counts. CDR3 nucleotides: TGTGCCAGCAGCCACTCACTAGCGGCCGGGGAGACCCAGTACTTC. Encoded protein: CASSHSLAAGETQYF. This chain connects TRBV6-2 or TRBV6-3 to TRBJ2-5; 8 nucleotides match TRBD2. J lost 5 bases, V lost 6 bases, and 11 bases had no gene match. Germline CDR1 is MNHEY and CDR2 is SVGEGT. CDR3 length equals 15 residues.

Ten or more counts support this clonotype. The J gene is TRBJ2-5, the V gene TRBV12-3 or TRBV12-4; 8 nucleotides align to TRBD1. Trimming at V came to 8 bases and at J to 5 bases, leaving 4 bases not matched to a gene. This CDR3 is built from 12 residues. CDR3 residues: CASGQGRETQYF. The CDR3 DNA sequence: TGTGCCAGCGGACAGGGACGCGAGACCCAGTACTTC.

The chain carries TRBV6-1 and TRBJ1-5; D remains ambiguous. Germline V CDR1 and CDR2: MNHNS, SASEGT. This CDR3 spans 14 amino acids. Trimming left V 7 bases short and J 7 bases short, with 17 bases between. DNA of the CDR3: TGTGCCAGCACAACGACACCCATTGGACAGCCCCAGCATTTT. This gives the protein CASTTTPIGQPQHF.

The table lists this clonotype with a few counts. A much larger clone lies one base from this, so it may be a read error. CDR3 in amino acids: CSARDPGTDCEQYF. The CDR3 coding sequence is TGCAGTGCTAGAGATCCCGGGACAGACTGCGAGCAGTACTTC. The chain couples TRBV20-1 to TRBJ2-7; 7 bases fit TRBD1. Germline-derived CDR1 and CDR2 are DFQATT and SNEGSKA (reference sequence). V gave up 0 bases and J gave up 6 bases; unmatched junction bases: 8. This CDR3 is 14 amino acids long.

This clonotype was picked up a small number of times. CDR3 region: CASGVGAETQYF. The CDR3 nucleotides read TGTGCCAGCGGGGTGGGGGCGGAGACCCAGTACTTC. The chain carries TRBV12-3 or TRBV12-4 and TRBJ2-5, with a possible D match to TRBD1 (6 bases). This CDR3 is built from 12 residues. Trimming cost V 8 bases and J 5 bases, with 12 bases left between them.

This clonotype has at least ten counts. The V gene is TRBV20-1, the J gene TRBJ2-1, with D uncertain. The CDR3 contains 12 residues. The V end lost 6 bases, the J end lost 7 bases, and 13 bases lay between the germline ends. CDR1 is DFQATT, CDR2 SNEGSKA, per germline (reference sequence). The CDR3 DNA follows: TGCAGTGCCCAACAAGAAAAGAATGAGCAGTTCTTC. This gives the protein CSAQQEKNEQFF.

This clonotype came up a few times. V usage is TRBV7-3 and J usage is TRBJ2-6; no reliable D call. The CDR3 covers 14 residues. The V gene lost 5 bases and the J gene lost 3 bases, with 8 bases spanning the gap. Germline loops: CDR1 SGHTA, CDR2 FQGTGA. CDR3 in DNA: TGTGCCAGCAGCCCAGGCCTTGGGGCCAACGTCCTGACTTTC. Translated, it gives CASSPGLGANVLTF.

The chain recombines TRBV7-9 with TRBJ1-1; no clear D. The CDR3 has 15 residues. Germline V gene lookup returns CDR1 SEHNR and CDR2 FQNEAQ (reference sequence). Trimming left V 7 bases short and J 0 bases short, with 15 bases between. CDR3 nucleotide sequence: TGTGCCAGCAACACTCCAGGCCCCATGAACACTGAAGCTTTCTTT. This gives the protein CASNTPGPMNTEAFF.